The T cell receptor beta chain under discussion was sequenced for a study of blood T cell repertoires in COVID-19. Study-wide context: Material from acute and convalescent COVID-19 was sourced from the United States, Italy and Spain.

The CDR3 is 14 residues long. The germline gives CDR1 LNHDA, CDR2 SQIVND (reference sequence). V lost 6 bases to trimming and J lost 7 bases, with 13 bases between them. In the original processing: Counts of nucleated cells, estimated from reference gene primer amplification, were obtained. Clones were sequenced by immunoSEQ multiplex PCR, and TCRdb holds only the in-frame ones, with some missing. The V and J calls and the clone size are those of that table, but D and trimming were determined from the DNA. Of fewer than 350,000 clones listed, almost 85% were seen once; the top ten hold approximately 7.6%.

Material for sequencing was peripheral blood. This chain joins TRBV19 and TRBJ1-6, with D unclear. This sequence was found in a human donor in a cohort sampled during active COVID-19. In DNA, the CDR3 is TGTGCCAGTAGGCGGGAAATTGTAAATTCACCCCTCCACTTT. This encodes CASRREIVNSPLHF.